Each of the 15 T cell receptor beta chains below was sequenced from the same sample in a study of cytomegalovirus exposure and HLA in healthy donors. Amplification used 60 Vbeta primers and 13 Jbeta primers. Sequencing was performed with immunoSEQ multiplex PCR; in TCRdb, only in-frame clones are kept and a portion is missing. The sample includes about 160,000 clones, roughly 85% of them seen just once. What was sequenced was PBMCs. The receptors were sampled from a middle-aged man in good health and CMV-seronegative.

The chain uses TRBV2 and TRBJ2-7; 10 positions agree with TRBD1. Germline V CDR1 and CDR2: SNHLY, FYNNEI. This CDR3 has 17 residues. V lost 3 bases to trimming and J lost 4 bases; unmatched junction nucleotides: 12. The CDR3 loop is CASSERAGTGAMYEQYF. The CDR3 DNA is TGTGCCAGCAGTGAGAGGGCTGGGACAGGGGCGATGTACGAGCAGTACTTC.

The CDR3 DNA reads as TGTGCCAGCAGTCAGGGGGACCCCTACGAGCAGTACTTC. Its protein product is CASSQGDPYEQYF. V gene TRBV6-6 combines with J gene TRBJ2-7; 7 nucleotides match TRBD1. Germline V gene data show CDR1 as MNHNY and CDR2 as SVGAGI (reference sequence). Losses at the gene ends were 5 bases for V and 2 bases for J; bases not matched to a gene: 3. The CDR3 covers 13 residues.

This chain connects TRBV27 to TRBJ1-5; 9 bases align to TRBD1. Germline CDR1 reads MNHEY; CDR2 reads SMNVEV (reference sequence). The CDR3 has 20 residues. Trimming cost V 5 bases and J 0 bases; bases outside gene matches: 17. The CDR3 protein is CASSLLSPGTGIHSNQPQHF. CDR3 bases: TGTGCCAGCAGTCTATTATCGCCCGGGACAGGGATCCATAGCAATCAGCCCCAGCATTTT.

The rearrangement links TRBV7-9 to TRBJ2-1; D is ambiguous. Per germline, CDR1 SEHNR and CDR2 FQNEAQ (reference sequence). This CDR3 contains 18 residues. Trimming shortened V by 0 bases and J by 2 bases, and 17 bases separated the two germline ends. CDR3 sequence reads: CASSLAGIISGAYNEQFF. The CDR3 region has the DNA TGTGCCAGCAGCTTAGCTGGTATTATTTCCGGTGCCTACAATGAGCAGTTCTTC.

J is TRBJ2-7 and V is TRBV28, with TRBD1 matching 7 bases. The CDR3 runs 12 residues. CDR1 MDHEN and CDR2 SYDVKM come from the germline V gene. The V gene end was trimmed by 8 bases and the J gene end by 3 bases; junction bases not matched to a gene: 4. For the CDR3, the DNA is TGTGCCAGCCTGAGGGACAGCTACGAGCAGTACTTC. Residues: CASLRDSYEQYF. The full variable domain, in which reference TRBV28 and TRBJ2-7 provide the parts outside the CDR3, is DVKVTQSSRYLVKRTGEKVFLECVQDMDHENMFWYRQDPGLGLRLIYFSYDVKMKEKGDIPEGYSVSREKKERFSLILESASTNQTSMYLCASLRDSYEQYFGPGTRLTVT.

The chain recombines TRBV11-3 with TRBJ2-3; 14 positions match TRBD2. The CDR3 has 16 residues. Trimming removed 4 bases from V and 4 bases from J; junction bases left unmatched: 4. Per germline, CDR1 SGHNT and CDR2 YENEEA. This CDR3 reads CASSWGLAGAPDTQYF. DNA for the CDR3: TGTGCCAGCAGCTGGGGACTAGCGGGAGCACCAGATACGCAGTATTTT.

The V gene is TRBV9, the J gene TRBJ1-1; TRBD1 is a possible D gene (5 bases). The germline CDR1 and CDR2 sequences are SGDLS and YYNGEE. The CDR3 consists of 13 residues. Trimming removed 0 bases at V and 3 bases at J, with 6 bases between. The CDR3 region is CASSVVGDTEAFF. The CDR3 DNA sequence: TGTGCCAGCAGCGTAGTAGGGGACACTGAAGCTTTCTTT. The variable domain in full, with the rest retrieved from reference TRBV9 and TRBJ1-1, is DSGVTQTPKHLITATGQRVTLRCSPRSGDLSVYWYQQSLDQGLQFLIQYYNGEERAKGNILERFSAQQFPDLHSELNLSSLELGDSALYFCASSVVGDTEAFFGQGTRLTVV.

The chain couples TRBV27 to TRBJ2-1; TRBD1 aligns across 8 bases. Trimming took 3 bases from V and 6 from J; bases not matched to a gene: 7. The CDR3 is 15 residues long. Germline V gene data show CDR1 as MNHEY and CDR2 as SMNVEV (reference sequence). CDR3 protein: CASSLDLTGANEQFF. The CDR3 DNA follows: TGTGCCAGCAGTTTGGATTTGACAGGGGCCAATGAGCAGTTCTTC.

This chain links TRBV29-1 with TRBJ1-1; D is unresolved. Germline-derived CDR1 and CDR2 are SQVTM and ANQGSEA. CDR3 length: 12 amino acids. The V end was cut by 7 bases, the J end by 0 bases, with 9 bases between. The CDR3 bases are TGCAGCGCCGCTCGCGTGAACACTGAAGCTTTCTTT. Residues: CSAARVNTEAFF.

This clone was observed once. The CDR3 bases are TGTGCCAGCAGCCGGGGGGGCATGAACACTGAAGCTTTCTTT. This encodes CASSRGGMNTEAFF. V gene TRBV5-4 combines with J gene TRBJ1-1; tentative D call: TRBD1 (6 bases). Trimming pared 4 bases from V and 0 bases from J, leaving 10 bases between. The CDR3 spans 14 residues. Per germline, CDR1 SGHNT and CDR2 YYREEE (reference sequence).

The chain carries TRBV28 and TRBJ2-5, with D perhaps TRBD1 (6 bases). The V gene's germline CDR1 is MDHEN and CDR2 SYDVKM. The V and J ends lost 5 bases and 1 base respectively, with 11 bases between them. This CDR3 is 14 amino acids long. The CDR3 loop is CASSLTGAQETQYF. Written as DNA, the CDR3 is TGTGCCAGCAGTCTGACAGGAGCCCAAGAGACCCAGTACTTC.

The chain is built from TRBV6-6 and TRBJ2-5, with D perhaps matching TRBD2 (5 bases). Gene TRBJ2-7 matches the end of the DNA better, so the J call may be wrong. The V gene's germline CDR1 is MNHNY and CDR2 SVGAGI (reference sequence). This CDR3 is 13 amino acids long. CDR3: CASAERQYYEQYF. For the CDR3, the DNA is TGTGCCAGCGCCGAGCGGCAATACTACGAGCAGTACTTC.

In this sample, this clone turned up a few times. The chain employs TRBV28 and TRBJ2-5, with TRBD1 matching over 8 bases. The CDR3 has 15 amino acids. V lost 5 bases and J lost 2; bases outside the gene matches: 7. Germline lookup yields CDR1 MDHEN and CDR2 SYDVKM. The CDR3 loop is CASSPPGTGQETQYF. In DNA form, the CDR3 reads TGTGCCAGCAGTCCCCCGGGGACAGGTCAAGAGACCCAGTACTTC.

V and J are TRBV5-6 and TRBJ1-1, with 10 bases fitting TRBD1. The CDR3 runs to 14 residues. V shed 3 bases and J 7 bases; nucleotides not matched to a gene: 6. Per germline, CDR1 SGHDT and CDR2 YYEEEE. CDR3 in amino acids: CASSSGQGRYEAFF. CDR3 DNA sequence: TGTGCCAGCAGCTCGGGACAGGGGAGATATGAAGCTTTCTTT.

This rearrangement joins TRBV2 to TRBJ2-1; D may be TRBD1 (5 bases). Looked up from germline, CDR1 is SNHLY and CDR2 is FYNNEI. V was cut by 1 base and J by 4 bases, with 14 bases left in between. This CDR3 comprises 16 residues. CDR3 region: CASSEGAGLFYNEQFF. The CDR3 DNA reads TGTGCCAGCAGTGAAGGGGCAGGGCTCTTTTACAATGAGCAGTTCTTC.